This T cell receptor (beta chain) comes out of a study of shared clonotypes between healthy human individuals. V was clipped by 8 bases and J by 7 bases; unmatched bases: 17. Germline V gives CDR1 MNHEY, CDR2 SMNVEV (reference sequence). The CDR3 extends over 15 amino acids. In regard to this clone: Its antigen is as yet unknown.

The assay was immunoSEQ multiplex PCR, and TCRdb's table has in-frame clones only and misses some. The table has a few million clones, about 94% seen once. Broader study findings: Clonotype sharing among donors was thought likely to change with sequencing depth.

CD45RO-negative, CCR7-positively selected cells formed the naive CD8 fraction, excluding terminally differentiated effector memory CD45RA+ cells. This TCR derives from a man in his late teens or twenties in good health. Some clones in this sample may be carry-over from other donors' samples. The sequenced sample was naive CD8+ T cells from PBMCs. V and J are TRBV27 and TRBJ2-7, with TRBD2 matching over 7 bases. Written as DNA, the CDR3 is TGTGCCAGCGGTTCATGGGGGAGGGCCTTGGGGGAGCAGTACTTC. It yields the protein CASGSWGRALGEQYF.